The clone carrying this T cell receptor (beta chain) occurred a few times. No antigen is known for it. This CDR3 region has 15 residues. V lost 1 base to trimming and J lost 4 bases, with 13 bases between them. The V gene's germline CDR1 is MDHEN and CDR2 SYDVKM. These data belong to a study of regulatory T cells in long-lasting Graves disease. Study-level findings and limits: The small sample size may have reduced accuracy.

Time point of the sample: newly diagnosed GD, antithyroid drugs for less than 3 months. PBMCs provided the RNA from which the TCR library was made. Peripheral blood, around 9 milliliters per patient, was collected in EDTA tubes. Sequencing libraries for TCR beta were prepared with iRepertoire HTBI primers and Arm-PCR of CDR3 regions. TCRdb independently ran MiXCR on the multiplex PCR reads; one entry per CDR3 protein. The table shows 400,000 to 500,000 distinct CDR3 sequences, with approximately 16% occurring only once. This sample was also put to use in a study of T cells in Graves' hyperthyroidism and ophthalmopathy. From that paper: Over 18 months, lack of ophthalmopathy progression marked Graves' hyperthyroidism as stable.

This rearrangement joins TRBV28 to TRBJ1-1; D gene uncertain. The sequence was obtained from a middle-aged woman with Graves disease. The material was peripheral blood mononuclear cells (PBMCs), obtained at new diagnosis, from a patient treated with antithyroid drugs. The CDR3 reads CASSLFEGMSTEAFF. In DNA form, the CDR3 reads TGTGCCAGCAGTTTATTTGAGGGAATGAGCACTGAAGCTTTCTTT.